This T cell receptor (beta chain) was captured by sequencing in a study of T cells after yellow fever vaccination (dated by TCRdb to the late 2010s). At the level of the whole study: The SMART-Seq v4 Ultra Low Input RNA kit was used to prepare libraries from fractions with low cell numbers. To follow T-cell clones before and after both primary and booster YFV17D yellow fever vaccination, bulk TCR alpha and beta repertoires underwent longitudinal sequencing. Two healthy male donors, one aged 18 to 30 and one aged 30 to 40 years, were included in the cohort. Bulk PBMC replicates and cell subsets were isolated from blood drawn at multiple timepoints before and after both primary and secondary immunization.

This clonotype has a count of ten or more. Its target antigen remains unknown. No per-base quality is available; no much larger clone lies one base away. Study-wide findings and limitations: A small share of clonotypes was detected in both CD4 and CD8 compartments, with the overlap likely arising from convergent recombination. After the booster, most clones that had expanded after primary vaccination were detected again (around 95% of CD4 and roughly 86% of CD8), suggesting broad maintenance of memory. Because only a couple of donors were included in the study, the extent to which the findings can be generalized is limited. Because abundant contaminating clonotypes from the bulk population could be contained in FACS-sorted repertoires, computational filtering was required. Compared with the primary T-cell response, the secondary T-cell response was faster but weaker, reaching its peak on day 5 rather than on day 15.

The treatment or condition label on this specimen signifies: live attenuated yellow fever vaccine strain. A standard Ficoll-Paque protocol was used to isolate PBMCs from peripheral blood. Dynabeads CD4 and CD8 positive selection kits were used to isolate CD4 and CD8 T-cell fractions. RNA was extracted with TriZol from bulk PBMCs, CD4 and CD8 fractions, and dextramer-positive and dextramer-negative fractions. TCR cDNA was synthesized by 5'RACE template switching, through which a universal primer site and unique molecular identifiers were introduced. cDNA synthesis was primed from both the TCR alpha and TCR beta constant segments. Library amplification used two PCR steps, and the second PCR step added sample barcodes and sequencing adapters. Sequencing of libraries was performed on Illumina HiSeq 2500 (2x100 bp) or NovaSeq (2x150 bp). The study's own analysis went as follows. MIGEC was used to demultiplex reads and collapse the reads into UMI consensus sequences, and MiXCR was used for V(D)J alignment. Vaccine-responding clonotypes were identified with edgeR using replicate PBMC samples, with FDR below 0.01 and a log2 fold change above 5 up to day 15 being required. Bulk clonotypes were assigned CD4 or CD8 identity according to which sequenced CD4 or CD8 repertoire held them at higher abundance. Starting from the raw public reads, TCRdb applied fastp trimming at Q25, assembled clones with MiXCR and retained in-frame beta chains. Entries are consolidated by CDR3 protein sequence, retaining the most common genes and DNA. V and J calls and clone size were set by TCRdb, not the authors. The sample includes 200,000 to 300,000 distinct CDR3 sequences, with 6% to 8% observed a single time. Clones ranked in the top ten supply roughly 1% of the sample.

V and J are trimmed by 0 bases and 4 bases, and the gene matches miss 5 bases of the junction. CDR1 and CDR2, looked up from the germline V gene, are SGHRS and YFSETQ. The CDR3 measures 15 amino acids from cysteine to phenylalanine. Only CDR3 DNA is held: 45 bases, read in frame from base 1. This specimen consisted of CD4+ T cells sorted from PBMCs, obtained on the day of the yellow fever booster vaccination. This sequence was found in a man aged 30 to 45 who received the YFV17D yellow fever vaccine. The rearrangement joined TRBV5-1 to TRBJ2-5, and 8 junction bases match TRBD2. Here the CDR3 is given as CASSLGRSGGETQYF. The DNA is as follows: TGCGCCAGCAGCTTGGGGAGGAGCGGGGGAGAGACCCAGTACTTC.